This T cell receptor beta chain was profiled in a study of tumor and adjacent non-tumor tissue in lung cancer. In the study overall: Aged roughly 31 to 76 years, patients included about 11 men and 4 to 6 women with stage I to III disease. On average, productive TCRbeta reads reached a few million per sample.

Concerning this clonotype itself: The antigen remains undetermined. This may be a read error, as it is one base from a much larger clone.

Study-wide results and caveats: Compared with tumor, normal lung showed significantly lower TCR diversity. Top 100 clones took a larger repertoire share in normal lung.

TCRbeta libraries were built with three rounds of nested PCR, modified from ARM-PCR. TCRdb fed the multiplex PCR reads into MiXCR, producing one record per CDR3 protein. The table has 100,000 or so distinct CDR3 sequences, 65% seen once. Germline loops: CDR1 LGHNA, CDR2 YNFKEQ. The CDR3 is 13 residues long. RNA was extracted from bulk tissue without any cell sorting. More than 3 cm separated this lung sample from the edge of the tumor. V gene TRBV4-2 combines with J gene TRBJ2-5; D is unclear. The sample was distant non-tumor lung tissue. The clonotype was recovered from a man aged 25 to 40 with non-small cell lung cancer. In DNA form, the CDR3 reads TGTGCCATCAGCCAAGATAGTGGAGCGACCCAGTACTTC. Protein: CAISQDSGATQYF.